This TCR beta chain comes out of a study of T cell responses to AZD1222 COVID-19 vaccine. TCRdb keeps only in-frame clones here, not all; method: immunoSEQ multiplex PCR. The table includes roughly 150,000 clones, roughly 89% detected once. Germline V lookup: CDR1 KGHSH, CDR2 LQKENI. The CDR3 contains 14 residues. V was shortened by 0 bases and J by 5 bases, with 7 bases between the two germline ends. J is TRBJ2-2 and V is TRBV18; D not resolved. This TCR derives from an adult in good health. This specimen consisted of peripheral blood, obtained on day 0 of AZD1222 vaccination. CDR3 DNA: TGTGCCAGCTCACCACCGTCATTGACCGGGGAGCTGTTTTTT. It yields the protein CASSPPSLTGELFF.